This passage covers 25 T cell receptor beta chains from one sample sequenced in a study of identical twins. TCRdb independently ran MiXCR on the 5' RACE reads; one entry per CDR3 protein. The sample has roughly 1.6 million distinct CDR3 sequences; less than 40% are singletons. The sequencing sample was made of cord blood. Source of these receptors: a newborn girl in good health.

This clonotype was detected only a few times. The chain recombines TRBV28 with TRBJ2-3; 9 bases line up with TRBD1. V dropped 2 bases and J dropped 8; count of bases not matched to a gene: 8. The CDR3 extends over 15 amino acids. The germline V gene has CDR1 MDHEN and CDR2 SYDVKM. The CDR3 DNA reads as TGTGCCAGCAGTTTAGCCACAGGGGGCAAGGGTACGCAGTATTTT. Encoded protein: CASSLATGGKGTQYF.

The sample holds a few counts of this clonotype. The chain links TRBV11-2 to TRBJ2-1; D call uncertain. V gave up 2 bases and J gave up 4 bases, with 9 bases separating them. Germline V lookup: CDR1 SGHAT, CDR2 FQNNGV. CDR3 length: 14 amino acids. CDR3 sequence (DNA): TGTGCCAGCAGCTTATCGCGATCATACAATGAGCAGTTCTTC. This codes for CASSLSRSYNEQFF.

This clonotype was seen more than once but under ten times. The chain employs TRBV3-1 and TRBJ1-2; TRBD1 is a possible D gene (5 bases). Trimming stripped 4 bases from V and 4 bases from J, with 16 bases between. Germline CDR1 LGHDT, CDR2 YNNKEL (reference sequence). The CDR3 runs to 15 residues. CDR3 amino acids: CASSRTRVSGYGYTF. Here the CDR3 DNA reads TGTGCCAGCAGCCGGACCAGGGTCTCGGGCTATGGCTACACCTTC. Full variable domain (rest looked up from reference TRBV3-1 and TRBJ1-2): DTAVSQTPKYLVTQMGNDKSIKCEQNLGHDTMYWYKQDSKKFLKIMFSYNNKELIINETVPNRFSPKSPDKAHLNLHINSLELGDSAVYFCASSRTRVSGYGYTFGSGTRLTVV.

The CDR3 DNA reads TGCAGTGCTTCCCTCGGGACAGTGAAAGATACGCAGTATTTT. Its translation is CSASLGTVKDTQYF. This chain uses TRBV20-1 with TRBJ2-3; 7 bases align to TRBD1. The CDR3 runs 14 residues. V lost 5 bases to trimming and J lost 5 bases; unmatched junction nucleotides: 10. Germline V gives CDR1 DFQATT, CDR2 SNEGSKA (reference sequence).

The genes are TRBV12-3 or TRBV12-4 and TRBJ2-1; D gene ambiguous. The length of the CDR3 is 14 residues. V gave up 1 base and J gave up 5 bases, with 9 bases separating them. CDR3 sequence: CASSLDWSDNEQFF. CDR3 nucleotide sequence: TGTGCCAGCAGTTTAGATTGGAGTGACAATGAGCAGTTCTTC.

The rearrangement joins TRBV27 to TRBJ1-1, with a tentative D call TRBD1 (5 bases). The germline V gene has CDR1 MNHEY and CDR2 SMNVEV (reference sequence). The CDR3 spans 16 residues. V shed 5 bases and J shed 1 base, with 17 bases lying between them. Here the CDR3 reads CASSAPSDGANTEAFF. The CDR3 DNA sequence: TGTGCCAGCAGTGCCCCCAGCGACGGGGCGAACACTGAAGCTTTCTTT.

This clonotype was counted a few times. The genes are TRBV12-3 or TRBV12-4 and TRBJ2-1; 8 positions agree with TRBD2. V dropped 2 bases and J dropped 4; count of bases not matched to a gene: 13. This CDR3 has 18 amino acids. The CDR3 DNA is TGTGCCAGCAGTTTAATCGGCGGGGGGCTATCATTTTACAATGAGCAGTTCTTC. Translated, it gives CASSLIGGGLSFYNEQFF.

The J gene is TRBJ1-2, the V gene TRBV27, with D perhaps TRBD1 (5 bases). V gave up 6 bases and J gave up 0 bases, with 14 bases separating them. Per the germline V gene, CDR1 is MNHEY and CDR2 is SMNVEV (reference sequence). The CDR3 length is 15 residues. The CDR3 nucleotides are TGTGCCAGCAGGCCGACAGAACCCCCTAACTATGGCTACACCTTC. This translates into CASRPTEPPNYGYTF.

The CDR3 coding sequence is TGTGCCAGCAGCACCCTAGCGAGCTCCTACAATGAGCAGTTCTTC. It encodes CASSTLASSYNEQFF. This chain joins TRBV7-9 and TRBJ2-1; D perhaps matches TRBD2 (6 bases). The CDR3 is 15 amino acids. Trimming shortened V by 5 bases and J by 0 bases, and 11 bases separated the two germline ends. The germline V gene encodes CDR1 SEHNR and CDR2 FQNEAQ (reference sequence).

The chain joins TRBV13 to TRBJ2-5; 8 bases fit TRBD1. Germline CDR1 reads PRHDT; CDR2 reads FYEKMQ (reference sequence). The V gene end was trimmed by 2 bases and the J gene end by 11 bases; junction bases not matched to a gene: 13. This CDR3 contains 15 residues. The CDR3 sequence: CASSLIRQGWGEQYF. The CDR3 DNA is TGTGCCAGCAGCTTAATACGACAGGGGTGGGGTGAGCAGTACTTC.

This clonotype was picked up a small number of times. The chain employs TRBV27 and TRBJ2-3; 9 bases align to TRBD1. This CDR3 region has 15 residues. CDR1 and CDR2 (germline): MNHEY, SMNVEV (reference sequence). V trimming: 0 bases; J trimming: 8 bases; junction bases outside the gene matches: 6. CDR3 region: CASSLSGQGRTTQYF. CDR3 nucleotide sequence: TGTGCCAGCAGTTTATCAGGACAGGGGAGGACTACGCAGTATTTT.

In this sample, this clonotype turned up many times. The V call is TRBV3-1, the J call TRBJ2-7; TRBD1 agrees at 10 bases. V lost 8 bases to trimming and J lost 2 bases; unmatched junction nucleotides: 6. This CDR3 region has 14 residues. Germline V gene data show CDR1 as LGHDT and CDR2 as YNNKEL (reference sequence). CDR3 sequence: CASELGQGTYEQYF. The CDR3 region has the DNA TGTGCCAGCGAGTTGGGACAGGGGACCTACGAGCAGTACTTC.

The genes are TRBV28 and TRBJ2-1; 9 bases are a match to TRBD1. After removal of 6 bases from V and 2 bases from J, the junction contained 5 bases not matched to a gene. This CDR3 contains 15 residues. Germline assignment: CDR1 MDHEN and CDR2 SYDVKM. The CDR3 DNA sequence: TGTGCCAGCAGCCACAGGGGGCGCCCCTACAATGAGCAGTTCTTC. Its translation: CASSHRGRPYNEQFF.

About this clonotype: This may be a read error, as it is one base from a much larger clone. The gene calls are TRBV24-1 and TRBJ2-4, with 7 bases identical to TRBD1. The J call may be incorrect, as the DNA end agrees better with TRBJ2-7. The CDR3 runs to 16 residues. Germline V gene lookup returns CDR1 KGHDR and CDR2 SFDVKD. CDR3: CATSDSVDRIHYEQYF. CDR3 nucleotides: TGTGCCACCAGTGATTCGGTGGACAGGATTCACTACGAGCAGTACTTC.

This clonotype was counted only a few times. V usage is TRBV12-3 or TRBV12-4 and J usage is TRBJ2-2; 9 bases are shared with TRBD2. The CDR3 has 16 residues. Trimming took 5 bases from V and 2 from J; bases not matched to a gene: 6. The CDR3 sequence: CASSAPSGVNTGELFF. The CDR3 region has the DNA TGTGCCAGCAGTGCCCCTAGCGGGGTAAACACCGGGGAGCTGTTTTTT.

The chain combines TRBV5-6 with TRBJ1-1; D call uncertain. CDR1 and CDR2 from the germline V gene are SGHDT and YYEEEE. Trimming stripped 5 bases from V and 1 base from J, with 15 bases between. The CDR3 has 15 amino acids. The CDR3 region has the DNA TGTGCCAGCAGTTGGGGTCCGGGCCCGAACACTGAAGCTTTCTTT. Translation: CASSWGPGPNTEAFF.

At least ten counts were recorded for this clonotype. V usage is TRBV10-3 and J usage is TRBJ1-2; 7 bases are a match to TRBD1. CDR1 is ENHRY and CDR2 is SYGVKD in the germline V gene. J gave up 6 bases and V 4 bases, and 11 bases lay outside the gene matches. This CDR3 region has 15 residues. In nucleotides, the CDR3 is TGTGCCATCAGTGTCCGCGAAGGACAGGACAATGGCTACACCTTC. It specifies CAISVREGQDNGYTF.

The chain links TRBV5-1 to TRBJ1-2; D gene unclear. Germline CDR1 reads SGHRS; CDR2 reads YFSETQ. This CDR3 is built from 13 residues. V gave up 1 base and J gave up 4 bases, with 8 bases separating them. The CDR3 bases are TGCGCCAGCAGCTTGCCCCCGGTCTATGGCTACACCTTC. Translation gives CASSLPPVYGYTF.

The rearrangement uses TRBV28 and TRBJ2-3; TRBD2 agrees at 8 bases. The CDR3 is 15 amino acids. Germline assignment: CDR1 MDHEN and CDR2 SYDVKM. With 6 bases clipped from V and 8 bases from J, the junction kept 13 bases outside the gene matches. The CDR3 protein is CASRPVAGPQFTQYF. The CDR3 DNA follows: TGTGCCAGCAGACCGGTAGCGGGGCCTCAATTTACGCAGTATTTT.

This clonotype was found a few times. This chain uses TRBV6-1 with TRBJ1-2; 7 bases agree with TRBD1. This CDR3 has 13 residues. The junction had 4 bases not matched to a gene; V was cut back by 6 bases and J by 3 bases. Germline-derived CDR1 and CDR2 are MNHNS and SASEGT. The CDR3 loop is CASRVGTDYGYTF. The CDR3 coding sequence is TGTGCCAGCAGGGTCGGGACAGACTATGGCTACACCTTC.

The rearrangement links TRBV7-9 to TRBJ1-1; TRBD1 is a possible D gene (5 bases). Germline V lookup: CDR1 SEHNR, CDR2 FQNEAQ (reference sequence). This CDR3 contains 12 residues. V gave up 5 bases and J gave up 6 bases, with 10 bases separating them. The CDR3 nucleotides are TGTGCCAGCAGCCAAAACAGGCCTGAAGCTTTCTTT. This gives the protein CASSQNRPEAFF.

Turning to this clonotype: A junction boundary mismatches the germline segment, possibly from a read error. The genes are TRBV5-5 and TRBJ2-1; D is tentatively TRBD1 or TRBD2 (5 bases each). The length of the CDR3 is 14 residues. Germline-derived CDR1 and CDR2 are SGHKS and YYEKEE (reference sequence). Written as DNA, the CDR3 is TGTGCCAGCAACTTGTGGGGGATGGACAATGAGCAGTTCTTC. This sequence encodes CASNLWGMDNEQFF.

The chain combines TRBV7-9 with TRBJ2-1; the D is unclear. The V gene's germline CDR1 is SEHNR and CDR2 FQNEAQ (reference sequence). This CDR3 contains 14 residues. V was clipped by 1 base and J by 9 bases, with 13 bases between them. The CDR3 nucleotides are TGTGCCAGCAGCTTAGATCTGTACCGTAGTGAGCAGTTCTTC. Translation gives CASSLDLYRSEQFF.

The chain links TRBV12-3 or TRBV12-4 to TRBJ2-7; 13 positions agree with TRBD2. The CDR3 totals 20 residues. V lost 6 bases, J lost 7 bases, and 24 bases stayed unmatched. CDR3 in amino acids: CASSPPEGLAGILTYNEQYF. The CDR3 DNA follows: TGTGCCAGCAGCCCACCGGAGGGACTAGCGGGAATACTCACCTACAATGAGCAGTACTTC.

V is TRBV2 and J is TRBJ2-5, with a possible D match to TRBD1 (6 bases). Gene TRBJ2-7 matches the end of the DNA better, so the J call may be wrong. Germline V CDR1 and CDR2: SNHLY, FYNNEI. There are 15 residues in the CDR3. This chain's CDR3 is CASSETTQGSHEQYF. DNA of the CDR3: TGTGCCAGCAGTGAAACTACACAGGGCAGCCACGAGCAGTACTTC.